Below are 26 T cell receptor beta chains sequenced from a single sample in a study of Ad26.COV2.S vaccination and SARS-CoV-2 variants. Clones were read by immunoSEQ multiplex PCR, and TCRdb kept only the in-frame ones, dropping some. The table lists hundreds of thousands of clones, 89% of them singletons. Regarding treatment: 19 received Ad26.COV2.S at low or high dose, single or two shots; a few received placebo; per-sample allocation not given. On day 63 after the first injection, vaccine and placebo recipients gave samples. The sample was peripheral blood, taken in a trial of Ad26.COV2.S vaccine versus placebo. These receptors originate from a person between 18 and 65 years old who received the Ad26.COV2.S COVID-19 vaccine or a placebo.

The CDR3: CASSLVWDRGFSEQYV. The CDR3, as DNA: TGTGCCAGCAGCCTGGTTTGGGACAGGGGTTTTAGCGAGCAGTACGTC. The chain links TRBV7-8 to TRBJ2-7; 10 positions agree with TRBD1. Germline CDR1 and CDR2: SGHVS and FQNEAQ. V lost 5 bases and J lost 6; bases outside the gene matches: 13. The CDR3 covers 16 residues.

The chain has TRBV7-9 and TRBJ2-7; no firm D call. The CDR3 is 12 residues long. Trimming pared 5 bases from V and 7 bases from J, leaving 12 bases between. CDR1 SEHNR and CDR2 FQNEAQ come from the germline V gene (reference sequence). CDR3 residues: CASSLRMGEQYF. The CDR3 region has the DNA TGTGCCAGCAGCCTGCGAATGGGGGAGCAGTACTTC.

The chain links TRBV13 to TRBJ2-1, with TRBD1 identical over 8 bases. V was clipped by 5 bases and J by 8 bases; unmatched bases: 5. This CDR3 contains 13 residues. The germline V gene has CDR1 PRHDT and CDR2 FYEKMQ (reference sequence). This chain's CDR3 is CASSEGQAYEQFF. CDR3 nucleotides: TGTGCCAGCAGCGAGGGACAGGCTTATGAGCAGTTCTTC.

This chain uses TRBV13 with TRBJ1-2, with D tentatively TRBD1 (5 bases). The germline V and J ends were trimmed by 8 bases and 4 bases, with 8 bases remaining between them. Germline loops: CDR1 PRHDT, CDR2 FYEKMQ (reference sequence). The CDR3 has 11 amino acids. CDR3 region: CASGAGYGYTF. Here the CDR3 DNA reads TGTGCCAGCGGGGCAGGCTATGGCTACACCTTC. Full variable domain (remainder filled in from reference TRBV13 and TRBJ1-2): AAGVIQSPRHLIKEKRETATLKCYPIPRHDTVYWYQQGPGQDPQFLISFYEKMQSDKGSIPDRFSAQQFSDYHSELNMSSLELGDSALYFCASGAGYGYTFGSGTRLTVV.

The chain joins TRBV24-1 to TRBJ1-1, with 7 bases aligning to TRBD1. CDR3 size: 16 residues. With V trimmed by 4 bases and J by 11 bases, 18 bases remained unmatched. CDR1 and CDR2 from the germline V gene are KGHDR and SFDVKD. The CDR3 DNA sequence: TGTGCCACCAGTGACGGGGCGGAGGGACAGAGCCGGTCGGCTTTCTTT. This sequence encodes CATSDGAEGQSRSAFF.

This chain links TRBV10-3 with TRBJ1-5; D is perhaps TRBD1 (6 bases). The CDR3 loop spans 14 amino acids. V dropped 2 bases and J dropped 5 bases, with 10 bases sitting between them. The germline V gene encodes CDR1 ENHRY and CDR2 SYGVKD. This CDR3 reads CAISEVGGDQPQHF. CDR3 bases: TGTGCCATCAGTGAGGTAGGGGGGGATCAGCCCCAGCATTTT.

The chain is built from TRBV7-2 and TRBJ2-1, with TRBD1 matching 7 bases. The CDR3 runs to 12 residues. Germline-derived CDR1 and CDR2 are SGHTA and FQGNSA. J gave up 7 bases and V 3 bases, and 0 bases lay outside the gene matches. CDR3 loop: CASSFRGNEQFF. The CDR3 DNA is TGTGCCAGCAGCTTCAGGGGGAATGAGCAGTTCTTC.

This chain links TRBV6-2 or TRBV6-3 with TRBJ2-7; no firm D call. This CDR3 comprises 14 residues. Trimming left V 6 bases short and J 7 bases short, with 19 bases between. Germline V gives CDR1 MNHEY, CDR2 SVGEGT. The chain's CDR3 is CASSGGSITTEQYV. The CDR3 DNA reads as TGTGCCAGCAGCGGTGGGTCTATAACAACTGAGCAGTACGTC.

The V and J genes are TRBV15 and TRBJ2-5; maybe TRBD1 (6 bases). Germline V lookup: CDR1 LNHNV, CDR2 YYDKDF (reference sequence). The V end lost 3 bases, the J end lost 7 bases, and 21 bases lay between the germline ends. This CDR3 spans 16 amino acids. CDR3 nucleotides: TGTGCCACCAGCAGCGCCCAGGGGACGGCCTGGACGACCCAGTACTTC. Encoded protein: CATSSAQGTAWTTQYF.

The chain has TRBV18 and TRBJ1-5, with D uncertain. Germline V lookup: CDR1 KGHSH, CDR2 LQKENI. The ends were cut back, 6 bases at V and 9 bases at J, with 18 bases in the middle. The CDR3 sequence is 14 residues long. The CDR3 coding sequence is TGTGCCAGCTCTCCGGAGGGCAGCCTCGGGCCCCAGCATTTT. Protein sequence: CASSPEGSLGPQHF.

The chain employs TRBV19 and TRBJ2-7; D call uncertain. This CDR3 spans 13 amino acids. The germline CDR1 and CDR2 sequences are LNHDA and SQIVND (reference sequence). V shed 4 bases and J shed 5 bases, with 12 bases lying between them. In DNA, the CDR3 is TGTGCCAGTAGTAGAGGTTTGGGCGACGAGCAGTACGTC. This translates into CASSRGLGDEQYV.

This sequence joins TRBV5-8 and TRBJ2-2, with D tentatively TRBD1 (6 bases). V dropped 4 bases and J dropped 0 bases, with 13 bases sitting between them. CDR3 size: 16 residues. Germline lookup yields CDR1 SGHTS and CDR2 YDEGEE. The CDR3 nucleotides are TGTGCCAGCAGCCTTATATGGACAGCGAACACCGGGGAGCTGTTTTTT. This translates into CASSLIWTANTGELFF.

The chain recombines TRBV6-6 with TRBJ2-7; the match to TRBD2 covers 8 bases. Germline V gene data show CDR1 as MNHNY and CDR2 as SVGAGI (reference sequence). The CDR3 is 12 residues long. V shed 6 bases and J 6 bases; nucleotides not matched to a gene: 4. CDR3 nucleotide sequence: TGTGCCAGCAGGGAGACTAGCGCCGAGCAGTACTTC. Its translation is CASRETSAEQYF.

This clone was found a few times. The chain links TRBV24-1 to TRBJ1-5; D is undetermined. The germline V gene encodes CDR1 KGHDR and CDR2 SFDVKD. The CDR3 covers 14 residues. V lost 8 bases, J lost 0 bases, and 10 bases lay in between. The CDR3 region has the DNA TGTGCCACCACCAGAGCCGATAGCAATCAGCCCCAGCATTTT. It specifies CATTRADSNQPQHF.

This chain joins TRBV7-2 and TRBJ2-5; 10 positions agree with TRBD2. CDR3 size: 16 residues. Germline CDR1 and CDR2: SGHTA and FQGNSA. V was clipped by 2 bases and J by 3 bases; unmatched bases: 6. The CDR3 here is CASSLLLAGVEETQYF. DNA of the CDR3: TGTGCCAGCAGCTTACTGCTAGCGGGAGTCGAAGAGACCCAGTACTTC.

The CDR3: CASSLEWARETQYF. The CDR3 nucleotides read TGCGCCAGCAGCTTGGAATGGGCGAGGGAGACCCAGTACTTC. The chain couples TRBV5-1 to TRBJ2-5; no clear D. The CDR3 extends over 14 amino acids. The V gene's germline CDR1 is SGHRS and CDR2 YFSETQ. Trimming pared 0 bases from V and 5 bases from J, leaving 11 bases between.

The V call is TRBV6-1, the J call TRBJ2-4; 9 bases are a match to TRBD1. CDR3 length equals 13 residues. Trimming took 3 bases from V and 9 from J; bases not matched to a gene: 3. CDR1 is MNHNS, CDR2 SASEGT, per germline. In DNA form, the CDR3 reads TGTGCCAGCAGTGAGGACAGGGGCGGCATTCAGTACTTC. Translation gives CASSEDRGGIQYF.

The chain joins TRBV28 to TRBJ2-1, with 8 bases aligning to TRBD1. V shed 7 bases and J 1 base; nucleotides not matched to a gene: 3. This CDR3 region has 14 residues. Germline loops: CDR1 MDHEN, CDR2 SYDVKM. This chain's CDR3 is CASTTGGSYNEQFF. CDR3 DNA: TGTGCCAGCACCACAGGGGGTTCCTACAATGAGCAGTTCTTC.

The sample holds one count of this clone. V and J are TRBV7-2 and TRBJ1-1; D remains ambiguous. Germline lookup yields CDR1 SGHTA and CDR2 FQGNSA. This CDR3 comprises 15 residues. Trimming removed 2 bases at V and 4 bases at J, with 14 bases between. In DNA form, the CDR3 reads TGTGCCAGCAGCTTAAACGATGGGGTAGGCACTGAAGCTTTCTTT. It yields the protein CASSLNDGVGTEAFF.

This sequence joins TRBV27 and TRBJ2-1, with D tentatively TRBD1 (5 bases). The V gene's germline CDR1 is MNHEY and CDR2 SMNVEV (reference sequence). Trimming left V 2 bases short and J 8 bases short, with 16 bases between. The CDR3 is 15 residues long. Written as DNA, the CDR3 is TGTGCCAGCAGTTTAATCGTCAGGGTCAGGGATGAGCAGTTCTTC. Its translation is CASSLIVRVRDEQFF.

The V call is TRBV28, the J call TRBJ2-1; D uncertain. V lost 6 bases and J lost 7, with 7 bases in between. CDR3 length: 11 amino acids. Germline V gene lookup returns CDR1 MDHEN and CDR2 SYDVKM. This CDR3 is CASSPQNEQFF. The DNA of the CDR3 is TGTGCCAGCAGCCCTCAGAATGAGCAGTTCTTC.

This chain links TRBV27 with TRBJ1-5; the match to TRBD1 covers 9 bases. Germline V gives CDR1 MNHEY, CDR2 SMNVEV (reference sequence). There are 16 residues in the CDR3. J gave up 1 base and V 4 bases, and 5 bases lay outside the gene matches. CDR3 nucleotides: TGTGCCAGCAGTTCCCGGACAGGGGTGAGCAATCAGCCCCAGCATTTT. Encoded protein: CASSSRTGVSNQPQHF.

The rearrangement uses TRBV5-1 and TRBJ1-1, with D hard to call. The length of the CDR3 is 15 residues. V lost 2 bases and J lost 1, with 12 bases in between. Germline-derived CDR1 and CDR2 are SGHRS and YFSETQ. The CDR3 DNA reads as TGCGCCAGCAGCTTTAGCCCGGGAGCGAACACTGAAGCTTTCTTT. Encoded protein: CASSFSPGANTEAFF.

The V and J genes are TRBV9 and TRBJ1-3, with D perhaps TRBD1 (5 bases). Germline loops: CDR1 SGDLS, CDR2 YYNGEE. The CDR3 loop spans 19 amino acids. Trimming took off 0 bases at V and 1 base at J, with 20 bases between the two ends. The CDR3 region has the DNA TGTGCCAGCAGCGTAGCTAGCAGGGTGCGACATCTATCTGGAAACACCATATATTTT. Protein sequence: CASSVASRVRHLSGNTIYF.

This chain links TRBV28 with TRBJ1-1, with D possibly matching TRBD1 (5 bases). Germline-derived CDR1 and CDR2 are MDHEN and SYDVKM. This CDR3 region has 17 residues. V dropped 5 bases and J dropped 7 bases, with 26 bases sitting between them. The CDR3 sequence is CASSPPLPGTGNGEAFF. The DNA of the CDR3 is TGTGCCAGCAGTCCTCCCCTTCCCGGGACTGGGAACGGTGAAGCTTTCTTT.

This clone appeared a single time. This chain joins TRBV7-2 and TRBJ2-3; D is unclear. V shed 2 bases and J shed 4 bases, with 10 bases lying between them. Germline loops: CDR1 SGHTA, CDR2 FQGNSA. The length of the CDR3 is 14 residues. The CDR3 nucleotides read TGTGCCAGCAGCTTAAACGTCTCCCCAGATACGCAGTATTTT. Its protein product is CASSLNVSPDTQYF. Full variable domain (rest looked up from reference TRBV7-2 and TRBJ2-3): GAGVSQSPSNKVTEKGKDVELRCDPISGHTALYWYRQSLGQGLEFLIYFQGNSAPDKSGLPSDRFSAERTGGSVSTLTIQRTQQEDSAVYLCASSLNVSPDTQYFGPGTRLTVL.